This T cell receptor (beta chain) was recorded in a study of chemoradiotherapy in HPV16-positive cancers (dated by TCRdb to the early 2020s). General notes on the study: Using functional T-cell assays on cells from a couple of HPV16-positive patients, the researchers defined candidate HPV-specific T-cell clones and common TCR motifs. TCR repertoires from some 90 patients with HPV-related cancers were then used to track the candidate HPV-specific TCRs and motifs. The study asked whether T-cell immunity against the HPV oncoproteins E6 and E7 changes during chemoradiotherapy and whether it affects survival. General conclusions and limits of the study: Expansion of candidate HPV-specific clones and E7-related TCR motifs was observed in the tumor microenvironment during treatment, whereas no such expansion was observed for non-HPV-specific T cells. In HPV16-positive patients, expansion of HPV-responsive T cells during chemoradiotherapy was associated with improved recurrence-free survival. The functional definition of HPV-specific T cells came from only a couple of HPV16-positive patients, and the survival association was reported for HPV16-positive patients.

Because repertoires were sampled repeatedly during chemoradiotherapy, clonal expansion in the tumor microenvironment could be followed. CDR1 and CDR2, looked up from the germline V gene, are WSHSY and SAAADI. The cysteine opens and the phenylalanine closes a CDR3 of 15 amino acids. Solely the CDR3 DNA is kept, with 45 bases framed from the first base. V loses 4 bases, J loses 8 bases, and the germline ends lie 20 bases apart. Receptors were amplified or captured by the immunoSEQ multiplex PCR assay. Not all clones reach the TCRdb copy of this immuneACCESS table, which keeps in-frame sequences only. Checked studies attribute under half of the gap to unresolved V genes and leave the rest unexplained. In all, the sample holds 20,000 to 25,000 clones, and 70% to 90% of those were seen once. The ten top clones hold 5.8% of the sample. About this clone itself: This clone's antigen is unknown. Within one base of it there is no much larger clone, and no base qualities were kept.

The chain was built from TRBV10-2 and TRBJ1-2; possibly the D gene is TRBD1, per 6 matching bases. The TCR originated in a human donor with HPV-associated anogenital cancer. The sample here was blood, taken from a patient who underwent chemoradiotherapy. The DNA sequence is given as TGCGCCAGCAGTGCGGCAGCGGGGGCGTCTGGGGGCTACACCTTC. Its translation is CASSAAAGASGGYTF.